This entry features one T cell receptor beta chain sequence. Its cognate antigen is unknown. This record belongs to a study of T cells in Graves' hyperthyroidism and ophthalmopathy. Study-wide points: For ophthalmopathy, model prediction preceded onset by a median around 7 months.

Amplification yielded TCR beta CDR3 regions, with RNA transcripts as the source. Initially, a first-round RT-PCR of the TCR CDR3 employed the HTBI primer set. TCRdb fed the multiplex PCR reads into MiXCR, producing one record per CDR3 protein. The table records around 800,000 distinct CDR3 sequences, roughly 40% of them present only once. Per the germline V gene, CDR1 is MGHRA and CDR2 is YSYEKL. CDR3 length: 15 amino acids. V lost 1 base, J lost 7 bases, and 13 bases lay in between. Thyroid ultrasound and orbital computed tomography, with clinical symptoms and serum thyroxine and TRAb, informed diagnoses.

The sequenced material came from blood. The chain combines TRBV4-1 with TRBJ1-4; TRBD1 is a possible D gene (6 bases). The sequence was collected from a man between 18 and 29 years old with Graves' hyperthyroidism. The CDR3 DNA reads as TGCGCCAGCAGCCAAGGTCACAGGGCCGGTGAAAAACTGTTTTTT. Translation gives CASSQGHRAGEKLFF.